Below are 25 T cell receptor beta chains sequenced from a single sample in a study of blood T cells in healthy people across ages. It was with a sample-barcoded 5' primer and a J-beta primer mix that a second PCR of roughly 6 to 12 cycles was run. TCRdb re-called the 5' RACE reads through MiXCR, storing one row per CDR3 protein. Of 800,000 to 1,000,000 distinct CDR3 sequences listed, about 48% are singletons. Sequencing was performed on blood. These TCRs come from a man in his thirties or forties in good health.

The chain has TRBV6-4 and TRBJ2-1; 7 nucleotides agree with TRBD2. Per the germline V gene, CDR1 is MRHNA and CDR2 is SNTAGT. There are 16 residues in the CDR3. V trimming: 0 bases; J trimming: 4 bases; junction bases outside the gene matches: 6. In DNA form, the CDR3 reads TGTGCCAGCAGTGACTCGGGCAGCGGGGATTACAATGAGCAGTTCTTC. Its protein product is CASSDSGSGDYNEQFF.

This clonotype was observed a handful of times. For the CDR3, the DNA is TGTGCCAGCTCACCCCTTGGACAGGGTAGGAACCAAGAGACCCAGTACTTC. The encoded protein is CASSPLGQGRNQETQYF. The genes are TRBV18 and TRBJ2-5; TRBD1 agrees at 8 bases. The CDR3 contains 17 residues. Germline V lookup: CDR1 KGHSH, CDR2 LQKENI. Trimming at V came to 3 bases and at J to 0 bases, leaving 9 bases not matched to a gene.

This rearrangement joins TRBV18 to TRBJ2-2; D is unresolved. Germline CDR1 reads KGHSH; CDR2 reads LQKENI. Trimming took 5 bases from V and 0 from J, leaving 10 bases between them. This CDR3 has 15 residues. The DNA of the CDR3 is TGTGCCAGCTCATCCTCCTACACGAACACCGGGGAGCTGTTTTTT. Translated, it gives CASSSSYTNTGELFF.

This clonotype has at least ten counts. The chain employs TRBV7-6 and TRBJ2-6; D is unresolved. CDR1 is SGHVS and CDR2 is FNYEAQ in the germline V gene. V lost 7 bases, J lost 2 bases, and 15 bases lay in between. This CDR3 spans 16 amino acids. The CDR3 DNA is TGTGCCAGCACTAATCCCCGGATAACTGGGGCCAACGTCCTGACTTTC. Its protein product is CASTNPRITGANVLTF.

This clonotype appeared a few times. The CDR3 spells CASKNHGTGSQPQHF. The CDR3 DNA is TGTGCCAGCAAAAATCACGGGACAGGATCTCAGCCCCAGCATTTT. This chain joins TRBV28 and TRBJ1-5; the match to TRBD1 covers 8 bases. The germline CDR1 and CDR2 sequences are MDHEN and SYDVKM. Trimming took 7 bases from V and 6 from J; bases not matched to a gene: 11. The CDR3 totals 15 residues.

J is TRBJ2-1 and V is TRBV7-9; 8 positions match TRBD1. Germline-derived CDR1 and CDR2 are SEHNR and FQNEAQ (reference sequence). This CDR3 has 14 amino acids. V lost 4 bases and J lost 6; bases outside the gene matches: 5. DNA for the CDR3: TGTGCCAGCAGCTCCGGGACAGGTGCCAATGAGCAGTTCTTC. This translates into CASSSGTGANEQFF.

The chain is built from TRBV7-2 and TRBJ1-1; D might be TRBD1 (5 bases). V was pared by 1 base and J by 3 bases, with 12 bases between. Germline V lookup: CDR1 SGHTA, CDR2 FQGNSA. This CDR3 is built from 15 residues. The CDR3 loop is CASSLDGRVDTEAFF. In nucleotides, the CDR3 is TGTGCCAGCAGCTTAGATGGCAGGGTGGACACTGAAGCTTTCTTT.

The chain links TRBV5-4 to TRBJ2-4, with D possibly TRBD1 on 6 matching bases. Trimming pared 3 bases from V and 2 bases from J, leaving 12 bases between. The germline gives CDR1 SGHNT, CDR2 YYREEE (reference sequence). CDR3 size: 15 residues. The CDR3 DNA follows: TGTGCCAGCAGCTCGCAGGGGACGTCCAAAAACATTCAGTACTTC. Translated: CASSSQGTSKNIQYF.

V and J are TRBV5-1 and TRBJ2-7; no definite D call. This CDR3 contains 15 residues. Germline V gene sequence: CDR1 SGHRS, CDR2 YFSETQ. The V gene lost 0 bases and the J gene lost 3 bases, with 13 bases spanning the gap. CDR3: CASSLEALGNYEQYF. CDR3 nucleotide sequence: TGCGCCAGCAGCTTGGAGGCTCTGGGAAACTACGAGCAGTACTTC.

V and J are TRBV20-1 and TRBJ2-7; TRBD2 agrees at 12 bases. From germline, CDR1 is DFQATT and CDR2 SNEGSKA (reference sequence). This CDR3 spans 12 amino acids. J gave up 4 bases and V 5 bases, and 0 bases lay outside the gene matches. For the CDR3, the DNA is TGCAGTGCTGGGACTAGCGGGTACGAGCAGTACTTC. Translation: CSAGTSGYEQYF.

This clonotype was seen at least ten times. The rearrangement uses TRBV7-8 and TRBJ1-2, with D tentatively TRBD1 (5 bases). Between the trimmed V and J ends, which lost 2 bases and 5 bases, there was a span of 15 bases. Germline assignment: CDR1 SGHVS and CDR2 FQNEAQ. CDR3 length equals 15 residues. The CDR3 DNA sequence: TGTGCCAGCAGCTTAAATACCCAGGGAATGTATGGCTACACCTTC. This codes for CASSLNTQGMYGYTF.

The V gene is TRBV4-2, the J gene TRBJ1-1; no firm D call. The length of the CDR3 is 15 residues. Trimming took off 0 bases at V and 4 bases at J, with 12 bases between the two ends. Germline CDR1 reads LGHNA; CDR2 reads YNFKEQ. CDR3: CASSQDISKPTEAFF. The CDR3 nucleotides are TGTGCCAGCAGCCAAGATATCAGCAAACCCACTGAAGCTTTCTTT.

This clonotype has only a few counts. This chain links TRBV6-1 with TRBJ2-4; 10 bases line up with TRBD2. TRBJ2-7 explains the end of the DNA better; the J call may be wrong. The CDR3 contains 16 residues. Germline V gives CDR1 MNHNS, CDR2 SASEGT. CDR3 nucleotide sequence: TGTGCCAGCAGTGGCGCAGAACTAGCGGGGACCTACGAGCAGTACTTC. It specifies CASSGAELAGTYEQYF.

This chain joins TRBV7-9 and TRBJ2-5, with D possibly matching TRBD1 (7 bases). In germline, CDR1 is SEHNR, CDR2 FQNEAQ (reference sequence). CDR3 size: 15 residues. V was trimmed by 1 base and J by 4 bases, leaving 13 bases between them. CDR3 residues: CASSLDTGDLETQYF. The CDR3 nucleotides read TGTGCCAGCAGCTTAGACACAGGGGACTTAGAGACCCAGTACTTC.

On this clonotype: Being one base from a much bigger clone, this may be a read error. This chain joins TRBV6-4 and TRBJ2-2; D perhaps matches TRBD2 (5 bases). Germline V gene lookup returns CDR1 MRHNA and CDR2 SNTAGT. This CDR3 contains 14 residues. The CDR3 here is CANSDSDATGELFF. In nucleotides, the CDR3 is TGTGCCAACAGTGATAGCGACGCCACCGGGGAGCTGTTTTTT.

This clonotype appeared a single time. The J gene is TRBJ2-1, the V gene TRBV12-3 or TRBV12-4; TRBD2 aligns across 7 bases. The trim removed 7 bases at V and 7 bases at J, leaving 16 bases unmatched. CDR3 length equals 16 residues. CDR3 in amino acids: CASNDPQRGPGNEQFF. In DNA form, the CDR3 reads TGTGCCAGCAACGATCCCCAGCGGGGCCCAGGGAATGAGCAGTTCTTC.

V and J are TRBV4-1 and TRBJ2-7; 7 bases map to TRBD1. The CDR3 runs 16 residues. Germline trimming cut 4 bases from V and 0 bases from J; bases unmatched to any gene: 9. CDR1 MGHRA and CDR2 YSYEKL come from the germline V gene. The CDR3 loop is CASSPYSGGPSYEQYF. As DNA, the CDR3 is TGCGCCAGCAGCCCCTACTCAGGGGGACCCTCCTACGAGCAGTACTTC.

This clonotype was seen ten or more times. This sequence joins TRBV4-1 and TRBJ1-6; 10 bases line up with TRBD1. Losses at the gene ends were 6 bases for V and 8 bases for J; bases not matched to a gene: 7. The germline CDR1 and CDR2 sequences are MGHRA and YSYEKL. This CDR3 is built from 15 residues. CDR3 loop: CASRNDRGPDSPLHF. CDR3 in DNA: TGCGCCAGCAGAAACGACAGGGGGCCGGATTCACCCCTCCACTTT.

V gene TRBV13 combines with J gene TRBJ1-2, with D unresolved. The V gene lost 5 bases and the J gene lost 4 bases, with 14 bases spanning the gap. CDR1 and CDR2 (germline): PRHDT, FYEKMQ (reference sequence). The CDR3 extends over 14 amino acids. CDR3 amino acids: CASSLPRAAYGYTF. Here the CDR3 DNA reads TGTGCCAGCAGCCTACCGAGGGCAGCCTATGGCTACACCTTC.

This clonotype was counted only a few times. The chain couples TRBV6-5 to TRBJ2-7, with TRBD2 matching over 7 bases. V lost 2 bases and J lost 2; bases outside the gene matches: 9. This CDR3 is built from 16 residues. Germline loops: CDR1 MNHEY, CDR2 SVGAGI. CDR3 DNA sequence: TGTGCCAGCAGTTACGTCCTGGCGGGGGAACCCTACGAGCAGTACTTC. Its protein product is CASSYVLAGEPYEQYF.

V usage is TRBV7-2 and J usage is TRBJ2-1; 8 bases fit TRBD2. The V segment lost 4 bases and the J segment 2 bases; nucleotides outside the gene matches: 7. The CDR3 contains 16 residues. Germline V lookup: CDR1 SGHTA, CDR2 FQGNSA. CDR3 residues: CASSSPGLGPYNEQFF. In DNA, the CDR3 is TGTGCCAGCAGCTCACCGGGACTAGGCCCCTACAATGAGCAGTTCTTC.

A few counts support this clonotype. This chain uses TRBV6-6 with TRBJ1-5, with a weak D call TRBD1 (5 bases). CDR1 and CDR2 from the germline V gene are MNHNY and SVGAGI (reference sequence). V was trimmed by 8 bases and J by 1 base, leaving 15 bases between them. The CDR3 runs to 15 residues. CDR3 DNA sequence: TGTGCCAGCCAAAACGAGGGGCTAAGCAATCAGCCCCAGCATTTT. It translates to CASQNEGLSNQPQHF.

CDR3 coding DNA: TGTGCCAGCAGTTTAGGGAAGGTAAAAGGGTCTCTCGAGCAGTACTTC. Residues: CASSLGKVKGSLEQYF. The V gene is TRBV12-3 or TRBV12-4, the J gene TRBJ2-4, with no clear D. The J call is doubtful: the DNA matches TRBJ2-7 better. This CDR3 is 16 amino acids long.

This clonotype has at least ten counts. Germline and junction disagree at one end, which may indicate a read error. This CDR3 is CASSLGAGGYNEQFF. As DNA, the CDR3 is TGTGCCAGCAGCCTCGGGGCCGGGGGCTACAATGAGCAGTTCTTC. The chain recombines TRBV5-1 with TRBJ2-1; D possibly corresponds to TRBD2 (6 bases). Looked up from germline, CDR1 is SGHRS and CDR2 is YFSETQ. The CDR3 has 15 amino acids.

In its sample, this clonotype was seen many times. This chain joins TRBV3-1 and TRBJ2-3; D may be TRBD2 (5 bases). Germline assignment: CDR1 LGHDT and CDR2 YNNKEL (reference sequence). V was pared by 3 bases and J by 1 base, with 14 bases between. The CDR3 runs to 16 residues. CDR3 region: CASSHRRYSGTDTQYF. Here the CDR3 DNA reads TGTGCCAGCAGCCACCGGCGATATAGCGGCACAGATACGCAGTATTTT.